These T cell receptor beta chains were read from a single sample in a study of T cell responses to AZD1222 COVID-19 vaccine. Clones were read by immunoSEQ multiplex PCR, and TCRdb kept only the in-frame ones, dropping some. The table has about 150,000 clones, 85% to 95% seen once; the top ten hold 5% to 5.5%. The sequencing here drew on peripheral blood, taken on day 0 of AZD1222 vaccination. The receptors stem from an adult in good health. CDR3s include the opening cysteine and the closing phenylalanine or tryptophan. A D gene is named only where the DNA matches it firmly. Clone size, where shown, is once, few, many, or a class for clones that have expanded.

V: TRBV7-9; size: once; D: -; J: TRBJ1-2; DNA: TGTGCCAGCAGCCGGATACAGGGAGGCTACACCTTC; CDR3: CASSRIQGGYTF
V: TRBV19; size: -; D: -; J: TRBJ1-1; DNA: TGTGCCAGTAGTGGGATGGTTGACACTGAAGCTTTCTTT; CDR3: CASSGMVDTEAFF
V: TRBV19; size: -; D: -; J: TRBJ1-5; DNA: TGTGCCAGTAGGTGGGGGGGAAGCAATCAGCCCCAGCATTTT; CDR3: CASRWGGSNQPQHF
V: TRBV5-1; size: -; D: TRBD1; J: TRBJ1-1; DNA: TGCGCCAGCAGCTTAGGGACAGGGGTTACTGAAGCTTTCTTT; CDR3: CASSLGTGVTEAFF
V: TRBV19; size: -; D: -; J: TRBJ2-1; DNA: TGTGCCAGTAGTACGCTCACCGGGGGTGAGCAGTTCTTC; CDR3: CASSTLTGGEQFF
V: TRBV11-2; size: once; D: -; J: TRBJ1-2; DNA: TGTGCCAGCAGCTGGACGGGAAACTATGGCTACACCTTC; CDR3: CASSWTGNYGYTF
V: TRBV12-3/TRBV12-4; size: once; D: -; J: TRBJ2-2; DNA: TGTGCCAGCAGCTTCTACGGTCCCGGGGAGCTGTTTTTT; CDR3: CASSFYGPGELFF
V: TRBV24-1; size: -; D: TRBD2; J: TRBJ2-2; DNA: TGTGCCACCCAAGGGCGGGGGGCCACCGGGGAGCTGTTTTTT; CDR3: CATQGRGATGELFF
V: TRBV10-1; size: -; D: -; J: TRBJ2-7; DNA: TGCGCCAGCAGTGAGGGATCTCCCTACGAGCAGTACTTC; CDR3: CASSEGSPYEQYF
V: TRBV30; size: -; D: TRBD1; J: TRBJ2-7; DNA: TGTGCCTGGAGCCAGGATGGACAGGGGGACTACGAGCAGTACTTC; CDR3: CAWSQDGQGDYEQYF
V: TRBV9; size: -; D: -; J: TRBJ1-3; DNA: TGTGCCAGCAGCGGTGAGGTGTCCGGAAACACCATATATTTT; CDR3: CASSGEVSGNTIYF
V: TRBV6-5; size: -; D: TRBD1; J: TRBJ2-7; DNA: TGTGCCAGCAGATCCGGACAGGGCTACGAGCAGTACTTC; CDR3: CASRSGQGYEQYF
V: TRBV4-2; size: -; D: -; J: TRBJ1-1; DNA: TGTGCCAGCAGCCAAGATTTTCGGCGGGGGAACACTGAAGCTTTCTTT; CDR3: CASSQDFRRGNTEAFF
V: TRBV9; size: -; D: TRBD2; J: TRBJ2-5; DNA: TGTGCCAGCAGCGTAGGGTCCTGGGCGGGAGAAGAGACCCAGTACTTC; CDR3: CASSVGSWAGEETQYF
V: TRBV29-1; size: -; D: -; J: TRBJ1-5; DNA: TGCAGCGTTGTTTTCGGTAGCAATCAGCCCCAGCATTTT; CDR3: CSVVFGSNQPQHF
V: TRBV27; size: -; D: TRBD1; J: TRBJ2-1; DNA: TGTGCCAGCAGTAGGACAGGGATCCCCTACAATGAGCAGTTCTTC; CDR3: CASSRTGIPYNEQFF
V: TRBV28; size: -; D: TRBD2; J: TRBJ2-1; DNA: TGTGCCAGCAGTTTTACGACTAGCGGGGGGCCCTACAATGAGCAGTTCTTC; CDR3: CASSFTTSGGPYNEQFF
V: TRBV14; size: -; D: -; J: TRBJ2-5; DNA: TGTGCCAGCAGCCAACACTTACAAGAGACCCAGTACTTC; CDR3: CASSQHLQETQYF